This T cell receptor beta chain was sequenced in a study of early T cells in non-severe SARS-CoV-2 infection. This clonotype appeared a few times. TCRdb processed the 5' RACE reads anew with MiXCR; each CDR3 protein has one entry. The table shows about 54,000 distinct CDR3 sequences, with roughly 8.2% occurring only once. The TCR was taken from an adult who was a healthcare worker with PCR-confirmed SARS-CoV-2 infection or an uninfected control (not recorded which). The material sequenced was whole blood, taken at baseline.

The CDR3 coding sequence is TGTGCCAGCAGTCTACTAGCGGGGAGTACATACGAGCAGTACTTC. Translating gives CASSLLAGSTYEQYF. This sequence joins TRBV28 and TRBJ2-7, with 10 bases identical to TRBD2. CDR1 and CDR2 (germline): MDHEN, SYDVKM. The CDR3 totals 15 residues. The V gene end was trimmed by 5 bases and the J gene end by 4 bases; junction bases not matched to a gene: 8.